This section outlines one TCR beta chain sequence together with its context. This specimen belongs to a study of CD8+ T cells in alopecia areata. Extracted from the samples, RNA was reverse transcribed into cDNA to serve as the sequencing template. TCRdb's copy holds only in-frame clones and misses some; the assay was immunoSEQ multiplex PCR. The sample records 100,000 to 130,000 clones, approximately 50% being singletons. V was trimmed by 6 bases and J by 0 bases, leaving 12 bases between them. Germline V CDR1 and CDR2: SNHLY, FYNNEI. This CDR3 spans 15 amino acids. The TCR comes from a human donor with alopecia areata. J is TRBJ2-1 and V is TRBV2, with a possible D match to TRBD2 (7 bases). Sequencing was carried out using NKG2D-low CD8+ T cells sorted from blood. CDR3 DNA: TGTGCCAGCAGCCGAGGGGGGGCCTCCTACAATGAGCAGTTCTTC. Its translation is CASSRGGASYNEQFF.